This T cell receptor beta chain came from a study of brain metastases from non-small cell lung cancer. Findings and limits, study-wide: T-cell clones appeared expanded in approximately 60% of brain metastases relative to matched primary tumors. Brain metastases shared most TCR repertoire with primaries, with sparse T cells. Brain metastases had lower T-cell infiltration than primary tumors.

Profiling relied on immunoSEQ multiplex PCR, and the TCRdb table lists in-frame clones only, not all of them. The sample contains approximately 2,000 clones, 90% to 95% of which appear only once. A note on this clone: Antigen specificity is unknown.

This CDR3 contains 15 residues. Per the germline V gene, CDR1 is MNHEY and CDR2 is SMNVEV (reference sequence). V was trimmed by 1 base and J by 4 bases, leaving 11 bases between them. The sample comprised tissue from a brain metastasis. This clonotype originated in a donor at least 40 years old with non-small cell lung cancer. This sequence joins TRBV27 and TRBJ1-5; a weak D match, TRBD1 (5 bases). CDR3 sequence: CASSLYQGWNQPQHF. The DNA for the CDR3 is TGTGCCAGCAGTTTATACCAGGGCTGGAATCAGCCCCAGCATTTT.